The source of this T cell receptor (beta chain) is a study of blood T cell repertoires in COVID-19. About the study: Cohort 3 donors counted as recovered after two negative PCRs, clearance, or resolved symptoms.

Sequencing used immunoSEQ multiplex PCR; TCRdb keeps in-frame clones, though not all of them. The data show about 190,000 clones, with 86% seen just once and 20% to 25% held by the top ten. The CDR3 extends over 20 amino acids. Sequencing used PBMCs or T cells enriched from blood (not recorded which). V usage is TRBV21-1 and J usage is TRBJ2-3; the D call TRBD1 from the table was never checked on the DNA. TRBV21-1 is a documented pseudogene. This TCR was sampled from a woman aged 35 to 49 in a cohort exposed to, infected with or recovered from COVID-19 (not recorded which). The CDR3 nucleotides are TGTGCCAGCAGCCAACTTACCACAGGGACAGGGGGTCCTAGCACAGATACGCAGTATTTT. This translates into CASSQLTTGTGGPSTDTQYF.